A selection of T cell receptor beta chains follows, all from one sample in a study of T cell responses to AZD1222 COVID-19 vaccine. Only in-frame clones appear in the TCRdb table, and some are missing; sequencing was by immunoSEQ multiplex PCR. This table has 85,000 to 130,000 clones, over 90% appearing once. The input for sequencing was peripheral blood, taken on day 0 of AZD1222 vaccination. The source is an adult in good health. CDR3s include the opening cysteine and the closing phenylalanine or tryptophan. A D gene is named only where the DNA matches it firmly. Clone size, where shown, is once, few, many, or a class for clones that have expanded.

abundance | j_gene | v_gene | len | d_gene | CDR3aa | CDR3nt
once | TRBJ2-3 | TRBV11-1 | 15 | TRBD2 | CASKKYSGKADTQYF | TGTGCCAGCAAGAAATATAGCGGGAAAGCAGATACGCAGTATTTT
NA | TRBJ1-2 | TRBV5-4 | 15 | TRBD1 | CASSSMIGTGRGYTF | TGTGCCAGCAGCTCCATGATAGGGACAGGGAGAGGCTACACCTTC
NA | TRBJ1-5 | TRBV2 | 13 | NA | CASSSTGPQPQHF | TGTGCCAGCAGTTCCACAGGCCCGCAGCCCCAGCATTTT
NA | TRBJ2-7 | TRBV27 | 15 | TRBD1 | CASRLTGQETYEQYF | TGTGCCAGCAGGCTCACGGGACAGGAGACCTACGAGCAGTACTTC
NA | TRBJ1-1 | TRBV5-8 | 13 | NA | CASSFRSGNEAFF | TGTGCCAGCAGCTTTCGGTCTGGGAACGAAGCTTTCTTT
NA | TRBJ2-5 | TRBV7-2 | 15 | TRBD2 | CASSPTSGRVETQYF | TGTGCCAGCAGCCCCACTAGCGGGAGGGTGGAGACCCAGTACTTC
NA | TRBJ1-1 | TRBV29-1 | 14 | TRBD1 | CSVADRGSNTEAFF | TGCAGCGTTGCGGACAGGGGCTCTAACACTGAAGCTTTCTTT
NA | TRBJ2-5 | TRBV12-3/TRBV12-4 | 13 | NA | CASRRDRTETQYF | TGTGCCAGCAGGAGGGACCGAACAGAGACCCAGTACTTC
NA | TRBJ2-7 | TRBV25-1 | 13 | NA | CASRRDTTGEQYF | TGTGCCAGCCGCCGGGACACGACTGGCGAGCAGTACTTC
NA | TRBJ2-1 | TRBV5-1 | 16 | TRBD2 | CASSLDGGRSDNEQFF | TGCGCCAGCAGCTTGGACGGCGGGAGGTCGGACAATGAGCAGTTCTTC
NA | TRBJ2-7 | TRBV30 | 14 | TRBD2 | CAWTPASGSYEQYF | TGTGCCTGGACCCCGGCTAGCGGGTCCTACGAGCAGTACTTC
NA | TRBJ2-7 | TRBV6-5 | 14 | NA | CASTDSGRSYEQYF | TGTGCCAGCACTGACTCGGGGAGATCCTACGAGCAGTACTTC
NA | TRBJ2-7 | TRBV5-1 | 18 | NA | CASSLIGVRESYNYEQYF | TGCGCCAGCAGCTTAATCGGGGTGCGGGAATCCTATAACTACGAGCAGTACTTC
NA | TRBJ2-2 | TRBV29-1 | 14 | TRBD2 | CSVRLAGRTGELFF | TGCAGCGTGAGACTAGCGGGAAGGACCGGGGAGCTGTTTTTT
NA | TRBJ2-7 | TRBV18 | 15 | NA | CASSPRGAGVYEQYF | TGTGCCAGCTCACCTCGGGGTGCAGGTGTCTACGAGCAGTACTTC
NA | TRBJ1-1 | TRBV11-3 | 13 | TRBD1 | CASSTRTGSEAFF | TGTGCCAGCAGCACCAGGACAGGTTCTGAAGCTTTCTTT
NA | TRBJ1-4 | TRBV5-1 | 14 | NA | CASRSTASSEKLFF | TGCGCCAGCAGATCGACAGCCTCTAGTGAAAAACTGTTTTTT
NA | TRBJ2-3 | TRBV18 | 15 | NA | CASSPPSRSTDTQYF | TGTGCCAGCTCACCACCTTCGCGGAGCACAGATACGCAGTATTTT
NA | TRBJ2-6 | TRBV5-1 | 15 | NA | CASSSESSGANVLTF | TGCGCCAGCAGCTCGGAGAGTTCTGGGGCCAACGTCCTGACTTTC
NA | TRBJ2-1 | TRBV7-2 | 16 | TRBD2 | CASSPTSSGSYNEQFF | TGTGCCAGCAGCCCGACCTCTAGCGGTTCCTACAATGAGCAGTTCTTC
once | TRBJ1-3 | TRBV25-1 | 14 | NA | CASSEWDSGNTIYF | TGTGCCAGCAGTGAATGGGACTCTGGAAACACCATATATTTT
NA | TRBJ2-7 | TRBV9 | 16 | TRBD2 | CASSVNPSGRTYEQYF | TGTGCCAGCAGCGTGAATCCTAGCGGGCGCACCTACGAGCAGTACTTC
NA | TRBJ2-7 | TRBV30 | 16 | TRBD1 | CAWTTVDRDRRYEQYF | TGTGCCTGGACCACCGTAGACAGGGACCGACGCTACGAGCAGTACTTC
NA | TRBJ1-1 | TRBV9 | 14 | NA | CASSVSSRNTEAFF | TGTGCCAGCAGCGTAAGTTCTAGGAACACTGAAGCTTTCTTT
NA | TRBJ1-4 | TRBV19 | 16 | TRBD1 | CASSIGTGTGDEKLFF | TGTGCCAGTAGTATAGGGACCGGGACAGGGGATGAAAAACTGTTTTTT
NA | TRBJ2-1 | TRBV7-2 | 15 | TRBD1 | CASSLPGQGLNEQFF | TGTGCCAGCAGCTTACCGGGACAGGGGCTCAATGAGCAGTTCTTC
NA | TRBJ1-1 | TRBV9 | 14 | TRBD1 | CASSPQGGPTEAFF | TGTGCCAGCAGCCCCCAGGGGGGGCCCACTGAAGCTTTCTTT
NA | TRBJ1-2 | TRBV6-1 | 15 | NA | CASSEWPPGPYGYTF | TGTGCCAGCAGTGAATGGCCCCCCGGTCCCTATGGCTACACCTTC
NA | TRBJ1-4 | TRBV6-5 | 14 | NA | CASRLLGAGEKLFF | TGTGCCAGCAGACTACTCGGGGCTGGTGAAAAACTGTTTTTT
once | TRBJ2-1 | TRBV5-1 | 14 | NA | CASRAGFAYNEQFF | TGCGCCAGCAGAGCGGGTTTTGCCTACAATGAGCAGTTCTTC
NA | TRBJ2-1 | TRBV7-2 | 15 | NA | CASRPLPAGLGEQFF | TGTGCCAGCAGACCCCTACCCGCGGGGTTGGGTGAGCAGTTCTTC
NA | TRBJ2-7 | TRBV19 | 14 | NA | CASSMGGPGDEQYF | TGTGCCAGTAGTATGGGGGGACCAGGCGACGAGCAGTACTTC
once | TRBJ1-3 | TRBV21-1 | 12 | NA | CASIVSGNTIYF | TGTGCCAGCATTGTGTCTGGAAACACCATATATTTT
NA | TRBJ1-5 | TRBV6-1 | 15 | NA | CASSERTRTGQPQHF | TGTGCCAGCAGTGAAAGGACAAGAACGGGGCAGCCCCAGCATTTT
NA | TRBJ2-1 | TRBV20-1 | 15 | TRBD2 | CSASSAGGFYNEQFF | TGCAGTGCTAGTTCAGCGGGAGGGTTTTACAATGAGCAGTTCTTC
NA | TRBJ2-1 | TRBV4-3 | 12 | TRBD1 | CASSFHRGEQFF | TGCGCCAGCAGCTTTCACAGGGGTGAGCAGTTCTTC
NA | TRBJ2-1 | TRBV4-1 | 12 | NA | CASSPVLGKQFF | TGCGCCAGCAGCCCCGTCCTTGGTAAGCAGTTCTTC
NA | TRBJ1-6 | TRBV18 | 15 | NA | CASSPEGARRSPLHF | TGTGCCAGCTCACCAGAAGGGGCGCGGAGATCACCCCTCCACTTT
NA | TRBJ2-2 | TRBV5-1 | 14 | NA | CASRLARPTGELFF | TGCGCCAGCAGGTTGGCTAGGCCAACCGGGGAGCTGTTTTTT
NA | TRBJ1-5 | TRBV28 | 13 | NA | CASSFSIRAAQHF | TGTGCCAGCAGTTTCTCCATCAGGGCGGCCCAGCATTTT
NA | TRBJ2-5 | TRBV28 | 15 | NA | CASSSGKGQKETQYF | TGTGCCAGCAGTAGCGGTAAAGGGCAGAAAGAGACCCAGTACTTC
NA | TRBJ2-1 | TRBV15 | 15 | NA | CATSRDTLSYNEQFF | TGTGCCACCAGCAGGGATACTCTCTCCTACAATGAGCAGTTCTTC
NA | TRBJ2-7 | TRBV2 | 12 | NA | CASQIRQHEQYF | TGTGCCAGCCAGATCAGGCAGCACGAGCAGTACTTC
NA | TRBJ1-1 | TRBV12-5 | 17 | TRBD1 | CASGPDRQGATSTEAFF | TGTGCTAGTGGTCCAGACCGACAGGGGGCGACTAGCACTGAAGCTTTCTTT
NA | TRBJ1-1 | TRBV3-1/TRBV3-2 | 13 | NA | CASSLGGRVRAFF | TGTGCCAGCAGCCTGGGGGGAAGGGTTAGGGCTTTCTTT
NA | TRBJ2-1 | TRBV4-2 | 17 | TRBD2 | CASSQERLAGGHNEQFF | TGTGCCAGCAGCCAGGAAAGACTAGCGGGAGGCCACAATGAGCAGTTCTTC
NA | TRBJ2-7 | TRBV15 | 13 | NA | CATSRVLYLEQYF | TGTGCCACCAGCAGAGTGCTGTATTTAGAGCAGTACTTC
NA | TRBJ2-3 | TRBV14 | 18 | TRBD2 | CASSQVPTSGRTADTQYF | TGTGCCAGCAGCCAAGTTCCGACTAGCGGGAGGACAGCGGATACGCAGTATTTT
NA | TRBJ1-6 | TRBV28 | 16 | NA | CASRASPGRYNSPLHF | TGTGCCAGCAGGGCCTCCCCGGGACGCTATAATTCACCCCTCCACTTT
NA | TRBJ1-1 | TRBV7-8 | 15 | NA | CASSLEPGANTEAFF | TGTGCCAGCAGCTTAGAGCCGGGGGCGAACACTGAAGCTTTCTTT
NA | TRBJ2-2 | TRBV7-2 | 14 | NA | CASSTRRLAGELFF | TGTGCCAGCAGCACTCGACGACTGGCCGGGGAGCTGTTTTTT
NA | TRBJ2-7 | TRBV30 | 15 | TRBD1 | CAWSVPGTGDYEQYF | TGTGCCTGGAGTGTCCCCGGGACAGGGGACTACGAGCAGTACTTC
once | TRBJ2-3 | TRBV10-2 | 14 | NA | CASSPVQGSDTQYF | TGCGCCAGCAGCCCCGTACAGGGCTCGGATACGCAGTATTTT
NA | TRBJ1-5 | TRBV24-1 | 14 | NA | CATSDYSARQPQHF | TGTGCCACCAGTGATTACAGCGCTCGGCAGCCCCAGCATTTT
NA | TRBJ2-7 | TRBV25-1 | 15 | TRBD1 | CASSGRDRDSYEQYF | TGTGCCAGCAGTGGGCGGGACAGGGACTCCTACGAGCAGTACTTC